Below, 3 T cell receptor beta chains from the same sample are listed, as sequenced in a study of CD8 T cells in ankylosing spondylitis. Study-level points and caveats: A TCR beta motif of fewer than 10 highly homologous variants seemed to mark ankylosing spondylitis blood.

No cognate antigen is known for these TCRs. MiXCR, run by TCRdb on the 5' RACE reads, gives a single entry per CDR3 protein. The sample contains about 500,000 distinct CDR3 sequences, over 9.5% of which appear only once. Sequenced material: blood, either unsorted or a sorted T cell fraction (not recorded which). Receptor source: a male donor with ankylosing spondylitis.

The rearrangement uses TRBV15 and TRBJ2-3; either TRBD1 or TRBD2 may fit D (5 bases each). CDR3 length equals 17 residues. Germline V gene lookup returns CDR1 LNHNV and CDR2 YYDKDF (reference sequence). V was clipped by 4 bases and J by 1 base, with 18 bases between them. The CDR3 DNA sequence: TGTGCCACCAGCAAGGGGCGGCGCGACGGGGGCACAGATACGCAGTATTTT. Translation: CATSKGRRDGGTDTQYF.

A few counts support this clonotype. The chain joins TRBV12-3 or TRBV12-4 to TRBJ2-1; D perhaps matches TRBD2 (5 bases). The V end was cut by 2 bases, the J end by 12 bases, with 11 bases between. The CDR3 runs 12 residues. CDR3 sequence (DNA): TGTGCCAGCAGTTTAAACGGGGAGTCGCAGTTCTTC. Protein sequence: CASSLNGESQFF.

The sample holds a few counts of this clonotype. The chain employs TRBV5-6 and TRBJ2-7, with 9 bases lining up with TRBD1. This CDR3 spans 15 amino acids. Germline CDR1 reads SGHDT; CDR2 reads YYEEEE. With V trimmed by 0 bases and J by 6 bases, 7 bases remained unmatched. CDR3 region: CASSLAGTGQREQYV. CDR3 nucleotide sequence: TGTGCCAGCAGCTTGGCTGGGACAGGGCAACGCGAGCAGTACGTC.